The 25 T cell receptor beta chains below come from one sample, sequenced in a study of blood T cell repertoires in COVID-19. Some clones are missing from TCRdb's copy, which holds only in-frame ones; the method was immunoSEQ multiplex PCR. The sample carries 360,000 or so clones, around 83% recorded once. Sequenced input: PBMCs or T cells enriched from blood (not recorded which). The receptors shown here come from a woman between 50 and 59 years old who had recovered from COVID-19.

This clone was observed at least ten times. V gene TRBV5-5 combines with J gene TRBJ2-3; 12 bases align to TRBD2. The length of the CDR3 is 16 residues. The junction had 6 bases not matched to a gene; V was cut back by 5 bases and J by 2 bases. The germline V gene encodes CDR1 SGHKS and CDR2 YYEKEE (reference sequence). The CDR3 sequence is CASRERLAGDTDTQYF. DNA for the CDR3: TGTGCCAGCAGGGAAAGACTAGCGGGGGACACAGATACGCAGTATTTT.

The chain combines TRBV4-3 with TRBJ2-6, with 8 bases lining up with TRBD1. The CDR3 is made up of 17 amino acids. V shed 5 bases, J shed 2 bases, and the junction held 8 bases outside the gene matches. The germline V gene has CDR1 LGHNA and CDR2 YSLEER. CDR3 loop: CASSSGQGNAGANVLTF. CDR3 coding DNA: TGCGCCAGCAGCTCCGGACAGGGAAACGCTGGGGCCAACGTCCTGACTTTC.

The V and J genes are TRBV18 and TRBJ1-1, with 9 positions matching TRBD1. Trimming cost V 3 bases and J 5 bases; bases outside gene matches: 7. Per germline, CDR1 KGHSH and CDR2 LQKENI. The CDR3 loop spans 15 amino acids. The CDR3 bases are TGTGCCAGCTCACCGGGACAGGGCGGGAAAACTGAAGCTTTCTTT. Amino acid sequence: CASSPGQGGKTEAFF.

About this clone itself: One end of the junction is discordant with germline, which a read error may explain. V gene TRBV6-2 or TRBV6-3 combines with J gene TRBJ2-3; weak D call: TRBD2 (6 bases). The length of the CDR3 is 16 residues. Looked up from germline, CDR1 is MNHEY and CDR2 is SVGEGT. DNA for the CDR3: TGTGCCAGCAGTCACTCGACTAGACCCTCTACAGATACGCAGTATTTT. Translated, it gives CASSHSTRPSTDTQYF.

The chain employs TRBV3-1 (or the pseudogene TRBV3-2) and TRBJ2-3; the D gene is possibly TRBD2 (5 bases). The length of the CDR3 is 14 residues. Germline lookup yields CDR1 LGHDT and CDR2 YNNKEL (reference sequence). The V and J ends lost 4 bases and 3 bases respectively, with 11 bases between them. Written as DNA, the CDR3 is TGTGCCAGCAGCCCCGGGATGCGGACAGATACGCAGTATTTT. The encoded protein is CASSPGMRTDTQYF.

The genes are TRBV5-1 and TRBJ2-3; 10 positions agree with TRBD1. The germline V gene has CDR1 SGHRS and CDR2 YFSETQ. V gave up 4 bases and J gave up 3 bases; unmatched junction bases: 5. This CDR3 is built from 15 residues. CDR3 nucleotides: TGCGCCAGCAGCGGGGGACAGGGGATAACAGATACGCAGTATTTT. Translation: CASSGGQGITDTQYF.

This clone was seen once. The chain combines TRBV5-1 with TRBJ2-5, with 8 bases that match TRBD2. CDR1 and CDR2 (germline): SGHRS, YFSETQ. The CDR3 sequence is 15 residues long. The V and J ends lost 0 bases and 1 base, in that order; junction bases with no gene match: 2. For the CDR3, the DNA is TGCGCCAGCAGCTTGGCTAGCGGGCCCCAAGAGACCCAGTACTTC. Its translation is CASSLASGPQETQYF. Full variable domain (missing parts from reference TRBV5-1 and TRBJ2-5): KAGVTQTPRYLIKTRGQQVTLSCSPISGHRSVSWYQQTPGQGLQFLFEYFSETQRNKGNFPGRFSGRQFSNSRSEMNVSTLELGDSALYLCASSLASGPQETQYFGPGTRLLVL.

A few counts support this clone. The CDR3 DNA reads as TGCGCCAGCAGCGTCCCTTTGTCCGGGAACACTGAAGCTTTCTTT. It translates to CASSVPLSGNTEAFF. This chain joins TRBV5-1 and TRBJ1-1; D unresolved. The CDR3 has 15 residues. The V end was cut by 4 bases, the J end by 1 base, with 14 bases between. Germline CDR1 is SGHRS and CDR2 is YFSETQ.

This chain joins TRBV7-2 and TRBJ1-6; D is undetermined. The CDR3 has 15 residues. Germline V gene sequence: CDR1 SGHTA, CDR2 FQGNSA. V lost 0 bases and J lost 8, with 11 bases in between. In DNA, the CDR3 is TGTGCCAGCAGCTTAGCAGGAGGGTGGGATTCACCCCTCCACTTT. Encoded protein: CASSLAGGWDSPLHF.

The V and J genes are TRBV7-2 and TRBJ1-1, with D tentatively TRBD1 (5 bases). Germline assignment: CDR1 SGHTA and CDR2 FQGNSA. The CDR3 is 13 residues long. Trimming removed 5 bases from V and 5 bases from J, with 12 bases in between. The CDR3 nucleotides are TGTGCCAGCAGCAAAGAAAGGGGTACTGAAGCTTTCTTT. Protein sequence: CASSKERGTEAFF. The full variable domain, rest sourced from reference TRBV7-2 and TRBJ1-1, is GAGVSQSPSNKVTEKGKDVELRCDPISGHTALYWYRQSLGQGLEFLIYFQGNSAPDKSGLPSDRFSAERTGGSVSTLTIQRTQQEDSAVYLCASSKERGTEAFFGQGTRLTVV.

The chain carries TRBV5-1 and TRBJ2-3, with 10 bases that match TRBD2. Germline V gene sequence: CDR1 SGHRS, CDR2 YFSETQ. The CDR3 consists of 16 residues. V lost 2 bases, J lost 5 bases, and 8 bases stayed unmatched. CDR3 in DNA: TGCGCCAGCAGCTTTTACCTAGCGGGGGCAGGAGATACGCAGTATTTT. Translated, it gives CASSFYLAGAGDTQYF.

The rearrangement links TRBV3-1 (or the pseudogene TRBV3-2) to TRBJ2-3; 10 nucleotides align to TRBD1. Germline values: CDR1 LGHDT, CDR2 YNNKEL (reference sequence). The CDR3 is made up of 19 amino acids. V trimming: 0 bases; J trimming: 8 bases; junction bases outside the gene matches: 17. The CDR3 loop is CASSQDRHGTGEEVGTQYF. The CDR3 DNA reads TGTGCCAGCAGCCAAGATCGGCATGGGACAGGGGAAGAAGTAGGTACGCAGTATTTT.

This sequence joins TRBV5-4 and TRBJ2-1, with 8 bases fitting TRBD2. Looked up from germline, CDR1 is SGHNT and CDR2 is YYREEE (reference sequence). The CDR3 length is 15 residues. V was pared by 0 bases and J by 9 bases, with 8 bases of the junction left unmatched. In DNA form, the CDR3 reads TGTGCCAGCAGCTTGGCGGGACTAGTTCCCGTTGAGCAGTTCTTC. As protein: CASSLAGLVPVEQFF.

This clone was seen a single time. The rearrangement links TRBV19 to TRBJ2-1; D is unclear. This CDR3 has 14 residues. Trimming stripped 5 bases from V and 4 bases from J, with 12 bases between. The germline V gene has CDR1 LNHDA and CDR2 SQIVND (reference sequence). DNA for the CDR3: TGTGCCAGTAGTGCCGAGCGACCGTACAATGAGCAGTTCTTC. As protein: CASSAERPYNEQFF.

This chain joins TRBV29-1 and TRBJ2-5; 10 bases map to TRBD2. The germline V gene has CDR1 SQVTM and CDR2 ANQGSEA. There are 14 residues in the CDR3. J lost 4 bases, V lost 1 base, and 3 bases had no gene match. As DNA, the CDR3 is TGCAGCGTTGAAGGGCCTAGCGGGAGAGAGACCCAGTACTTC. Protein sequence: CSVEGPSGRETQYF.

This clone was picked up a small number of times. The CDR3 loop is CASSLSGTGGGTYNEQFF. The CDR3 DNA reads as TGTGCCAGCAGTTTATCGGGTACAGGGGGGGGAACCTACAATGAGCAGTTCTTC. The chain combines TRBV27 with TRBJ2-1, with a tentative D call TRBD1 (8 bases). In germline, CDR1 is MNHEY, CDR2 SMNVEV (reference sequence). Trimming stripped 0 bases from V and 2 bases from J, with 17 bases between. The CDR3 runs 18 residues.

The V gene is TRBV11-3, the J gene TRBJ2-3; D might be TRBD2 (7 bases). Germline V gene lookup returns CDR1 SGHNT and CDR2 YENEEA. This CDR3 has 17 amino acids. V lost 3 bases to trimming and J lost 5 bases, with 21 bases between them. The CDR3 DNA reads TGTGCCAGCAGCTTGGGCCCCGAGGGGGGGGCTGGAGATACGCAGTATTTT. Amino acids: CASSLGPEGGAGDTQYF.

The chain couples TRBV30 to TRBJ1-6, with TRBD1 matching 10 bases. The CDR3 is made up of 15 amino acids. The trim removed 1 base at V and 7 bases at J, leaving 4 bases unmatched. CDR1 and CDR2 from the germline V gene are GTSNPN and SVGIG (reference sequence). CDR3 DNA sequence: TGTGCCTGGAGTGGGGGACAGGGGCGAAATTCACCCCTCCACTTT. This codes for CAWSGGQGRNSPLHF.

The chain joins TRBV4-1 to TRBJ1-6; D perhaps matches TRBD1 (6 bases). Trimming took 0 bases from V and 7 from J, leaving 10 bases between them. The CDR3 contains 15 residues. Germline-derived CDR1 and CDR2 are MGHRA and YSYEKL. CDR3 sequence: CASSQESGVNSPLHF. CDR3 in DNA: TGCGCCAGCAGCCAAGAATCAGGGGTGAATTCACCCCTCCACTTT.

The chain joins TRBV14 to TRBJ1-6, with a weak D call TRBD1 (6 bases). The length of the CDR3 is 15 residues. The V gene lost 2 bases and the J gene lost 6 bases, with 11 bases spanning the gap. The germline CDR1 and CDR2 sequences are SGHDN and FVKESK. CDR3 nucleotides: TGTGCCAGCAGCCAAAACAGGGTTCCTAATTCACCCCTCCACTTT. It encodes CASSQNRVPNSPLHF.

CDR3 sequence reads: CASSDRVGSYNSPLHF. Here the CDR3 DNA reads TGTGCCAGCAGTGACAGGGTAGGGTCCTATAATTCACCCCTCCACTTT. The J gene is TRBJ1-6, the V gene TRBV6-1; perhaps TRBD1 as D (5 bases). The germline CDR1 and CDR2 sequences are MNHNS and SASEGT. This CDR3 has 16 residues. V was pared by 3 bases and J by 1 base, with 10 bases between.

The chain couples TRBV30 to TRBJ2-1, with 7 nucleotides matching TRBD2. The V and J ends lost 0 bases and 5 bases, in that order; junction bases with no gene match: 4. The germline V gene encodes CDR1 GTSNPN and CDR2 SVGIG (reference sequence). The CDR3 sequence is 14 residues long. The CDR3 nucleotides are TGTGCCTGGAGTGTTGGCGGGAGTGACAATGAGCAGTTCTTC. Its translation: CAWSVGGSDNEQFF.

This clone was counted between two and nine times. CDR3 residues: CASSFSPVQPQHF. In nucleotides, the CDR3 is TGTGCCAGCAGTTTTTCCCCGGTTCAGCCCCAGCATTTT. This chain uses TRBV12-3 or TRBV12-4 with TRBJ1-5; no reliable D call. The length of the CDR3 is 13 residues. V lost 3 bases to trimming and J lost 6 bases, with 9 bases between them.

CDR3 DNA sequence: TGCGCCAGCCGTCAGGGGGGGACAGGGAACTATGGCTACACCTTC. Amino acids: CASRQGGTGNYGYTF. The chain employs TRBV5-1 and TRBJ1-2; 9 bases are shared with TRBD1. Germline-derived CDR1 and CDR2 are SGHRS and YFSETQ. This CDR3 has 15 residues. V lost 7 bases to trimming and J lost 2 bases; unmatched junction nucleotides: 9.

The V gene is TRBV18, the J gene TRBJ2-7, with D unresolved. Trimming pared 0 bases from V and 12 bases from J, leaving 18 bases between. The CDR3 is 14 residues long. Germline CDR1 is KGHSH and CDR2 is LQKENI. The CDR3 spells CASSPPSHTFGLYF. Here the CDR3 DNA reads TGTGCCAGCTCACCACCGTCGCATACGTTTGGGCTGTACTTC. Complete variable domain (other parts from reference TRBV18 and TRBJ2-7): NAGVMQNPRHLVRRRGQEARLRCSPMKGHSHVYWYRQLPEEGLKFMVYLQKENIIDESGMPKERFSAEFPKEGPSILRIQQVVRGDSAAYFCASSPPSHTFGLYFGPGTRLTVT.